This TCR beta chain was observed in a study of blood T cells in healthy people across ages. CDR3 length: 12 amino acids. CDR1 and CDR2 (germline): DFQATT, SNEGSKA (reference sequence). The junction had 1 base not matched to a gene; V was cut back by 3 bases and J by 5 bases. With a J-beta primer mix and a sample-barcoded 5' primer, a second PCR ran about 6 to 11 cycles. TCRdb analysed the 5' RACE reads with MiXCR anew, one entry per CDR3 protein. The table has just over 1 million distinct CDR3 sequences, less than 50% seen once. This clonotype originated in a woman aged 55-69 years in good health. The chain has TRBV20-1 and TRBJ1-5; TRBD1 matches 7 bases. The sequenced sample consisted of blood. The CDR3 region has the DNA TGCAGTGCTAGCGACAGGGATCAGCCCCAGCATTTT. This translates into CSASDRDQPQHF.